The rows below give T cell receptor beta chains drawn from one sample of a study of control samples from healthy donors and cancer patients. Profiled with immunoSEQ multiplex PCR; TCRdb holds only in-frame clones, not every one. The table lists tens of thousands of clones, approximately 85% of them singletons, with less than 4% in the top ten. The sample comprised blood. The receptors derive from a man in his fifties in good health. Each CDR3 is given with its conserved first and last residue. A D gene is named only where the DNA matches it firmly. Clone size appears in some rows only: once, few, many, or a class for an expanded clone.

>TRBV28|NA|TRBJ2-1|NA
TGTGCCAGCAGTTTAATCGGTTGGGATAAACTCTTC
CASSLIGWDKLF
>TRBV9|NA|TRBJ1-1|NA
TGTGCCAGCAGCGTACGAGGGACGGCCGAGGATGAAGCTTTCTTT
CASSVRGTAEDEAFF
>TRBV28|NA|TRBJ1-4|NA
TGTGCCAGCGGGGGGGCGGCAACTAATGAAAAACTGTTTTTT
CASGGAATNEKLFF
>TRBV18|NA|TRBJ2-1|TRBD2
TGTGCCAGCTCACCCTTAGCGGGGATCCACAATGAGCAGTTCTTC
CASSPLAGIHNEQFF
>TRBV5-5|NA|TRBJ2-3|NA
TGTGCCAGCAGCCCGGCGAGGGTTACTAGCACAGATACGCAGTATTTT
CASSPARVTSTDTQYF
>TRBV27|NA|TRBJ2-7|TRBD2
TGTGCCAGCAGTTTATTCCCTAGCGGATCATACGAGCAGTACTTC
CASSLFPSGSYEQYF
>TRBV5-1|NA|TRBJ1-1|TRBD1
TGCGCCAGCAGCTCGCCGCTGGGACAGGGAGGCACTGAAGCTTTCTTT
CASSSPLGQGGTEAFF
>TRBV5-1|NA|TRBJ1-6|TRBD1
TGCGCCAGCAGCTTTACAGGGGTTGGGAATTCACCCCTCCACTTT
CASSFTGVGNSPLHF
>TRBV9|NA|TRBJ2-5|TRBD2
TGTGCCAGCAGCGTAGGGGGTAGCGGGATCCAAGAGACCCAGTACTTC
CASSVGGSGIQETQYF
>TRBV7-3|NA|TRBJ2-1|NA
TGTGCCAGCAGCTTATCCGGGTTGGATAATAATGAGCAGTTCTTC
CASSLSGLDNNEQFF
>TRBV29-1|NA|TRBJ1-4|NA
TGCAGCGCTACGGACGGTAATGAAAAACTGTTTTTT
CSATDGNEKLFF
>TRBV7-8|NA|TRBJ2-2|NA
TGTGCCAGCAGCTATACTTCGTACACCGGGGAGCTGTTTTTT
CASSYTSYTGELFF
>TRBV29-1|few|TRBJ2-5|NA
TGCAGCGTGGCACAGACCCTGAGGCGAGAGACCCAGTACTTC
CSVAQTLRRETQYF
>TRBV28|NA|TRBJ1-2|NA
TGTGCCAGCAGTTCAGCTACTGGACCGGGCTATGGCTACACCTTC
CASSSATGPGYGYTF
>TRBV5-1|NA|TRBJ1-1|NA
TGCGCCAGCAGCTTGGCCTCGGGTAACACTGAAGCTTTCTTT
CASSLASGNTEAFF
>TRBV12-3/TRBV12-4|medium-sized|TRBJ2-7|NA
TGTGCCAGCAGCCGACCCGGACAATACGAGCAGTACTTC
CASSRPGQYEQYF
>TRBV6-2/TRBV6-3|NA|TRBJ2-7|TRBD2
TGTGCCAGCAGCCTGGGACTAGCGGTCGAGCAGTACTTC
CASSLGLAVEQYF
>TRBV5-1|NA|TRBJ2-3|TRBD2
TGCGCCAGCAGCTTAGGGACTAGGGTAGATACGCAGTATTTT
CASSLGTRVDTQYF
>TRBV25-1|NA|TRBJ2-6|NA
TGTGCCAGCCTAGGGTGGGAGCAGTATGGGGCCAACGTCCTGACTTTC
CASLGWEQYGANVLTF
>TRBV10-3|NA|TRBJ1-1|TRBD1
TGTGCCATCACGCCGGGACAGGGGGACACTGAAGCTTTCTTT
CAITPGQGDTEAFF
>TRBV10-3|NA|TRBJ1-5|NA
TGTGCCATCAGTGAGTCACAGGGCAATCAGCCCCAGCATTTT
CAISESQGNQPQHF
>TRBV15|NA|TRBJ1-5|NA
TGTGCCACCAGCAGAGATCAGGGCTGGGGCAATCAGCCCCAGCATTTT
CATSRDQGWGNQPQHF
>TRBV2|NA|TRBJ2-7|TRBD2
TGTGCCGGGGGGGGCTCCTACGAGCAGTACTTC
CAGGGSYEQYF
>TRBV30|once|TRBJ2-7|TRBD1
TGTGCCTCGGGACAGGGGGCGTCCTACGAGCAGTACTTC
CASGQGASYEQYF
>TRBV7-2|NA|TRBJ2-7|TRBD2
TGTGCCAGCAGCCCGGGGGGGAACATATTCGAGCAGTACTTC
CASSPGGNIFEQYF
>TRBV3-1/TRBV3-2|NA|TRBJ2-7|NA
TGTGCCAGCAGCAAACGGGGTGTCCCGCCTCCCTACGAGCAGTACTTC
CASSKRGVPPPYEQYF
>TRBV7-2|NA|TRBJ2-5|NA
TGTGCCAGCAGCTTGTATGGGGGGAGAGAGACCCAGTACTTC
CASSLYGGRETQYF
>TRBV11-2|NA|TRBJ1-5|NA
TGTGCCAGCAGCTTAGAGGGGTATCAGCCCCAGCATTTT
CASSLEGYQPQHF
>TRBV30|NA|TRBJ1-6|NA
TGTGCCTGGAGTGTAAGCCAGGGGTACGGTTCACCCCTCCACTTT
CAWSVSQGYGSPLHF
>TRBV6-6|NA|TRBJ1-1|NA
TGTGCCAGCAGTTACTCGATTCTAGGGGCGGGTGAAGCTTTCTTT
CASSYSILGAGEAFF
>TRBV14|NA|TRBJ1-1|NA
TGTGCCAGCAGCCAATATGGCGGGCCGTACACTGAAGCTTTCTTT
CASSQYGGPYTEAFF
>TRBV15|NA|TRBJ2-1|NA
TGTGCCACCAGCAGAGATCCGGGAGATGAGCAGTTCTTC
CATSRDPGDEQFF
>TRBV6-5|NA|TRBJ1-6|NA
TGTGCCAGCAGTTACGAATGGCCGGATAATTCACCCCTCCACTTT
CASSYEWPDNSPLHF
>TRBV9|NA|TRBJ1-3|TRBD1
TGTGCCAGCAGCGAGTTACAGGGGTTCGCTGGAAACACCATATATTTT
CASSELQGFAGNTIYF
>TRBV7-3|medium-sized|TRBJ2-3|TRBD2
TGTGCCAGCAGCAGCTTAGCGGGAGATAGCACAGATACGCAGTATTTT
CASSSLAGDSTDTQYF
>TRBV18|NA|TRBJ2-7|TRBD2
TGTGCCAGCTCACTGGGGACTAGCGGCTCCTACGAGCAGTACTTC
CASSLGTSGSYEQYF
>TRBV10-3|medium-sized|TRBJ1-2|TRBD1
TGTGCCATCGGAACGGGACAGGGGGCTGAGGGCTACACCTTC
CAIGTGQGAEGYTF
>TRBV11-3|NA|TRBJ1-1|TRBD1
TGTGCCAGCAGCCGGGACAGCAAGAACACTGAAGCTTTCTTT
CASSRDSKNTEAFF
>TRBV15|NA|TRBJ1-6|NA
TGTGCCACCAGCAGAGAACACTATAATTCACCCCTCCACTTT
CATSREHYNSPLHF
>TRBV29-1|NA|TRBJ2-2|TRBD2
TGCAGCGTTGAAGATTACGGGAGGGCACGGACCGGGGAGCTGTTTTTT
CSVEDYGRARTGELFF
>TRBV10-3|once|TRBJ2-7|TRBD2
TGTGCCATCAGTGAGTCAGGGACTAGCGGGGAGAGCTCCTACGAGCAGTACTTC
CAISESGTSGESSYEQYF
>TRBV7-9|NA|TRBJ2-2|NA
TGTGCCAGCAGCTTACATCAGACCGGGGAGCTGTTTTTT
CASSLHQTGELFF
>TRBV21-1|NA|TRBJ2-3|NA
TGTGCCAGCAGCCCCGGGACAGGGGAGGTGGATACGCAGTATTTT
CASSPGTGEVDTQYF
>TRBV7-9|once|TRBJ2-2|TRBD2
TGTGCCAGCAGTTCCGCACTGGGACTAGCGGGGTCGGGCACCGGGGAGCTGTTTTTT
CASSSALGLAGSGTGELFF
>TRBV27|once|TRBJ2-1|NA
TGTGCCAGCAGTTTATCGGGACAAGTAGCAGTTGGGGACTCCTACAATGAGCAGTTCTTC
CASSLSGQVAVGDSYNEQFF
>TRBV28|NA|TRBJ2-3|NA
TGTGCCAGCATCCCGGAGGGCCGCACAGATACGCAGTATTTT
CASIPEGRTDTQYF
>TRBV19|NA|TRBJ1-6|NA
TGTGCCAGTAGTTTGGGGTTCGAATCACCCCTCCACTTT
CASSLGFESPLHF
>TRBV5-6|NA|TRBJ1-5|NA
TGTGCCAGCAGCTTGTGGCGGGCAAATAGCAATCAGCCCCAGCATTTT
CASSLWRANSNQPQHF
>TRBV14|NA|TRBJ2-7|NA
TGTGCCAGCAGCCAAGCTTTTGGAGGCAGCACTAAGCCCTACGAGCAGTACTTC
CASSQAFGGSTKPYEQYF
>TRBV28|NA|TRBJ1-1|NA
TGTGCCAGCAGTTTAGGGGTCAGCCGCACCGCCACTGAAGCTTTCTTT
CASSLGVSRTATEAFF
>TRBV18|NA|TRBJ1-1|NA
TGTGCCAGCTCACCGGCAGGGTCAAGAACTGAAGCTTTCTTT
CASSPAGSRTEAFF
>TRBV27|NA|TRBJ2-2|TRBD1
TGTGCCAGCAGAAACAGGGGAGCCGGGGAGCTGTTTTTT
CASRNRGAGELFF
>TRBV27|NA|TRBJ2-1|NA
TGTGCCAGCAGCATCCTCGGGACAACCGACAATGAGCAGTTCTTC
CASSILGTTDNEQFF
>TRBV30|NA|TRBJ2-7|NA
TGTGCCGGGAAGGGGGGGATTGGGGAGCAGTACTTC
CAGKGGIGEQYF
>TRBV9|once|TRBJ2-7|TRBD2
TGTGCCAGCAGCGTCGGGACTACTCCTTTCGAGCAGTACTTC
CASSVGTTPFEQYF
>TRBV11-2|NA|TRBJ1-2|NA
TGTGCCAGCAGCTCGGGGGTAGACTTCTCCGCGCTCTATGGCTACACCTTC
CASSSGVDFSALYGYTF
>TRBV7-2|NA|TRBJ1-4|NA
TGTGCCAGCAGCTTAGGGGGGCCGGGTGAAAAACTGTTTTTT
CASSLGGPGEKLFF
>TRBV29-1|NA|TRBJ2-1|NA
TGCAGCGTTGAAGATGAGGGGAGTATGCCTGCGAATGAGCAGTTCTTC
CSVEDEGSMPANEQFF
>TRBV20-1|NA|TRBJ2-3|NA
TGCAGTGCCCGGAGGGCAGATACGCAGTATTTT
CSARRADTQYF